This TCR beta chain was recorded in a study of T cell repertoires in ileal Crohn's disease. Study background: Around 37% were active smokers at surgery; median disease duration was around 7.9 years.

Points from the study as a whole: Every patient over 26.8% clonality showed endoscopic recurrence.

The V and J ends lost 4 bases and 6 bases respectively, with 13 bases between them. The CDR3 runs 13 residues. Looked up from germline, CDR1 is SNHLY and CDR2 is FYNNEI. Described time point: neoterminal ileum biopsy at postoperative endoscopy, about 6 months after surgery. TCRdb's table, derived via immunoSEQ multiplex PCR, lists solely in-frame clones and lacks some. The sample includes roughly 9,200 clones, 79% of them seen just once. As to this clone: Its matching antigen is unknown.

This receptor was obtained from an adult with Crohn's disease. Input material: ileal tissue. The gene calls are TRBV2 and TRBJ2-7; tentative D call: TRBD2 (6 bases). CDR3 bases: TGTGCCAGCAGTGTCCAACGGGAGAGCGAGCAGTACTTC. It is translated as CASSVQRESEQYF. Using reference TRBV2 and TRBJ2-7 for the parts outside the CDR3, the full variable domain is EPEVTQTPSHQVTQMGQEVILRCVPISNHLYFYWYRQILGQKVEFLVSFYNNEISEKSEIFDDQFSVERPDGSNFTLKIRSTKLEDSAMYFCASSVQRESEQYFGPGTRLTVT.